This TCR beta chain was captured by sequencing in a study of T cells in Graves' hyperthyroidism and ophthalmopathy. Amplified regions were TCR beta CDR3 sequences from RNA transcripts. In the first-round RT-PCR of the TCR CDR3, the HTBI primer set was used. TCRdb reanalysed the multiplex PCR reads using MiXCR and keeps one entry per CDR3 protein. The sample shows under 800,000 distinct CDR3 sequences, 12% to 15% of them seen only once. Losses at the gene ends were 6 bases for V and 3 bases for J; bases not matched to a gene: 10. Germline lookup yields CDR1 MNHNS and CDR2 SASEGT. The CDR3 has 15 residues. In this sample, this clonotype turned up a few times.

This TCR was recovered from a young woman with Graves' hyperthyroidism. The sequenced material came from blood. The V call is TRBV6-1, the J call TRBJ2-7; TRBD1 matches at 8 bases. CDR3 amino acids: CASRGSGGEGYEQYF. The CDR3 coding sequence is TGTGCCAGCAGGGGGTCAGGGGGCGAAGGCTACGAGCAGTACTTC.